The T cell receptor (beta chain) described here comes from a study of blood T cell repertoires in COVID-19. Study background: T cells, B-cell-depleted T cells, or PBMCs provided the cDNA or gDNA that served as material.

The CDR3 contains 14 residues. The ends lost 0 bases at V and 6 bases at J; junction bases unmatched: 5. Germline V lookup: CDR1 SGHAT, CDR2 FQDESV (reference sequence). Original analysis: Reference gene primer amplification in the assay estimated nucleated cell counts. Sequencing used immunoSEQ multiplex PCR; TCRdb keeps in-frame clones, though not all of them. The V and J calls and clone size were taken over from that table, and D and trimming were inferred from the DNA. This sample has 360,000 or so clones, with about four fifths found just once. The participants were between 18 and 89 years old and came from about two dozen US areas. Researchers sorted participants into cohorts using their self-reported clinical history.

The rearrangement uses TRBV11-1 and TRBJ2-7; the match to TRBD2 covers 7 bases. The sample taken for sequencing was PBMCs or T cells enriched from blood (not recorded which). This TCR was sampled from a woman in her 50s who had recovered from COVID-19. The CDR3 here is CASSLAGGSGEQYF. The CDR3 DNA reads as TGTGCCAGCAGCTTAGCTGGCGGGAGCGGCGAGCAGTACTTC.